Below are 20 T cell receptor beta chains sequenced from a single sample in a study of cytomegalovirus exposure and HLA in healthy donors. Both 60 Vbeta primers and 13 Jbeta primers went into the PCR. Some clones are missing from TCRdb's copy, which holds only in-frame ones; the method was immunoSEQ multiplex PCR. The sample consists of fewer than 150,000 clones, 65% to 75% of them appearing once. Sequenced input: PBMCs. The source is a woman aged 45-65 years in good health and CMV-seropositive.

The chain has TRBV19 and TRBJ2-7, with TRBD2 matching over 7 bases. Trimming took 2 bases from V and 0 from J; bases not matched to a gene: 13. This CDR3 has 18 amino acids. CDR1 LNHDA and CDR2 SQIVND come from the germline V gene (reference sequence). CDR3 sequence reads: CASSIRLAESRSSYEQYF. The CDR3 nucleotides read TGTGCCAGTAGTATAAGGCTAGCGGAGTCCAGGAGCTCCTACGAGCAGTACTTC.

The chain recombines TRBV28 with TRBJ1-2; the D is unclear. Trimming took off 1 base at V and 2 bases at J, with 8 bases between the two ends. CDR1 MDHEN and CDR2 SYDVKM come from the germline V gene. The length of the CDR3 is 14 residues. CDR3 sequence (DNA): TGTGCCAGCAGTTTATTAGCGGGGAACTATGGCTACACCTTC. Translated, it gives CASSLLAGNYGYTF.

This clone was counted many times. The chain has TRBV5-6 and TRBJ1-4; 9 nucleotides agree with TRBD1. V shed 2 bases and J 8 bases; nucleotides not matched to a gene: 4. CDR1 and CDR2 (germline): SGHDT, YYEEEE. CDR3 length equals 14 residues. CDR3 coding DNA: TGTGCCAGCAGCTTCGGGACAGGGTTCGAAAAACTGTTTTTT. The encoded protein is CASSFGTGFEKLFF.

The chain joins TRBV28 to TRBJ1-6; D ambiguous. Trimming stripped 2 bases from V and 8 bases from J, with 10 bases between. The CDR3 loop spans 14 amino acids. The V gene's germline CDR1 is MDHEN and CDR2 SYDVKM. The CDR3 DNA reads TGTGCCAGCAGTTTACGGGTACTTCATTCACCCCTCCACTTT. It encodes CASSLRVLHSPLHF.

The genes are TRBV14 and TRBJ1-2, with a tentative D call TRBD1 (6 bases). CDR3 length: 13 amino acids. CDR1 is SGHDN and CDR2 is FVKESK in the germline V gene. Trimming removed 3 bases at V and 8 bases at J, with 13 bases between. This chain's CDR3 is CASSQDRSGGYTF. The CDR3, as DNA: TGTGCCAGCAGCCAGGACAGATCAGGCGGCTACACCTTC.

The gene calls are TRBV5-6 and TRBJ1-1; TRBD1 might be the D (6 bases). In germline, CDR1 is SGHDT, CDR2 YYEEEE. Trimming took off 2 bases at V and 3 bases at J, with 14 bases between the two ends. The CDR3 is made up of 15 amino acids. CDR3 sequence reads: CASSFWGGQDTEAFF. CDR3 coding DNA: TGTGCCAGCAGCTTTTGGGGGGGGCAAGACACTGAAGCTTTCTTT.

V gene TRBV7-2 combines with J gene TRBJ2-3, with 12 positions matching TRBD2. CDR1 and CDR2 (germline): SGHTA, FQGNSA. This CDR3 is built from 15 residues. Unmatched junction bases numbered 6, after V lost 5 bases and J lost 6 bases. The CDR3 coding sequence is TGTGCCAGCAGCCCAGGACTAGCGGGAAGGGATACGCAGTATTTT. Protein product: CASSPGLAGRDTQYF. Full variable domain (outside the CDR3, taken from reference TRBV7-2 and TRBJ2-3): GAGVSQSPSNKVTEKGKDVELRCDPISGHTALYWYRQSLGQGLEFLIYFQGNSAPDKSGLPSDRFSAERTGGSVSTLTIQRTQQEDSAVYLCASSPGLAGRDTQYFGPGTRLTVL.

This chain uses TRBV7-7 with TRBJ2-2; D unresolved. In germline, CDR1 is SSHAT, CDR2 FNYEAQ (reference sequence). The V end lost 1 base, the J end lost 4 bases, and 7 bases lay between the germline ends. The CDR3 has 14 amino acids. CDR3 bases: TGTGCCAGCAGCTTAGGAACAAGCACCGGGGAGCTGTTTTTT. This gives the protein CASSLGTSTGELFF.

V is TRBV5-6 and J is TRBJ2-7; TRBD1 agrees at 9 bases. CDR1 is SGHDT, CDR2 YYEEEE, per germline. The CDR3 sequence is 19 residues long. V shed 4 bases and J 3 bases; nucleotides not matched to a gene: 20. CDR3 in DNA: TGTGCCAGCAGCGGAAAAGACCCGGGACAGGGCCCCTCAAACTACGAGCAGTACTTC. Protein product: CASSGKDPGQGPSNYEQYF.

The chain is built from TRBV10-2 and TRBJ2-7, with a weak D call TRBD2 (6 bases). The length of the CDR3 is 16 residues. Germline V gene sequence: CDR1 WSHSY, CDR2 SAAADI. Between the trimmed V and J ends, which lost 0 bases and 5 bases, there was a span of 17 bases. CDR3 DNA sequence: TGCGCCAGCAGTGAGTCATACACGGGACTGTTAAACGAGCAGTACTTC. It is translated as CASSESYTGLLNEQYF.

This chain joins TRBV19 and TRBJ1-1; TRBD1 matches 9 bases. Germline V gives CDR1 LNHDA, CDR2 SQIVND (reference sequence). CDR3 length equals 15 residues. The junction had 8 bases not matched to a gene; V was cut back by 8 bases and J by 1 base. The CDR3: CASLSGTGRNTEAFF. The CDR3 region has the DNA TGTGCCAGTCTCTCCGGGACAGGGAGGAACACTGAAGCTTTCTTT.

In this sample, this clone turned up a few times. This chain connects TRBV5-1 to TRBJ2-1; perhaps TRBD1 as D (5 bases). This CDR3 has 15 amino acids. With 2 bases removed from V and 6 bases from J, the gap between germline ends came to 15 bases. In germline, CDR1 is SGHRS, CDR2 YFSETQ. DNA for the CDR3: TGCGCCAGCAGCTTCCAACCCGACAGTGGCAATGAGCAGTTCTTC. Amino acid sequence: CASSFQPDSGNEQFF. Full variable domain (rest looked up from reference TRBV5-1 and TRBJ2-1): KAGVTQTPRYLIKTRGQQVTLSCSPISGHRSVSWYQQTPGQGLQFLFEYFSETQRNKGNFPGRFSGRQFSNSRSEMNVSTLELGDSALYLCASSFQPDSGNEQFFGPGTRLTVL.

V usage is TRBV7-2 and J usage is TRBJ2-5, with D hard to call. Between the trimmed V and J ends, which lost 2 bases and 5 bases, there was a span of 12 bases. Germline V gene sequence: CDR1 SGHTA, CDR2 FQGNSA. The CDR3 runs 14 residues. CDR3 bases: TGTGCCAGCAGCTTAAGTCGTACATTGGAGACCCAGTACTTC. This encodes CASSLSRTLETQYF.

This chain links TRBV2 with TRBJ2-1, with 9 bases matching TRBD1. V was clipped by 6 bases and J by 7 bases; unmatched bases: 10. The germline CDR1 and CDR2 sequences are SNHLY and FYNNEI. The CDR3 extends over 15 amino acids. The DNA of the CDR3 is TGTGCCAGCAGCCTGACAGGGGGATGGGAGAATGAGCAGTTCTTC. This sequence encodes CASSLTGGWENEQFF.

The V gene is TRBV19, the J gene TRBJ1-4; TRBD1 might be the D (5 bases). This CDR3 has 14 amino acids. Germline V gene lookup returns CDR1 LNHDA and CDR2 SQIVND (reference sequence). With 8 bases removed from V and 5 bases from J, the gap between germline ends came to 15 bases. The CDR3 here is CASVETVGNEKLFF. CDR3 DNA sequence: TGTGCCAGTGTCGAGACAGTTGGCAATGAAAAACTGTTTTTT.

The chain couples TRBV25-1 to TRBJ2-1; D remains unclear. Trimming left V 1 base short and J 3 bases short, with 13 bases between. Germline V gene sequence: CDR1 MGHDK, CDR2 SYGVNS. The CDR3 contains 16 residues. This CDR3 is CASSESGSLFYNEQFF. The CDR3 DNA reads as TGTGCCAGCAGTGAATCTGGTAGCCTCTTCTACAATGAGCAGTTCTTC. Combining the CDR3 with reference TRBV25-1 and TRBJ2-1 gives the whole variable domain EADIYQTPRYLVIGTGKKITLECSQTMGHDKMYWYQQDPGMELHLIHYSYGVNSTEKGDLSSESTVSRIRTEHFPLTLESARPSHTSQYLCASSESGSLFYNEQFFGPGTRLTVL.

The chain uses TRBV9 and TRBJ2-5; 10 nucleotides agree with TRBD2. V trimming: 1 base; J trimming: 4 bases; junction bases outside the gene matches: 10. Germline V gene lookup returns CDR1 SGDLS and CDR2 YYNGEE. The CDR3 extends over 17 amino acids. The CDR3, as DNA: TGTGCCAGCAGCGTATCGGCTAGCGGGAGAGCAGGAGAGACCCAGTACTTC. It encodes CASSVSASGRAGETQYF. Drawing the rest from reference TRBV9 and TRBJ2-5, the complete variable domain is DSGVTQTPKHLITATGQRVTLRCSPRSGDLSVYWYQQSLDQGLQFLIQYYNGEERAKGNILERFSAQQFPDLHSELNLSSLELGDSALYFCASSVSASGRAGETQYFGPGTRLLVL.

The chain couples TRBV10-3 to TRBJ2-7; D is possibly TRBD2 (6 bases). Per germline, CDR1 ENHRY and CDR2 SYGVKD. The CDR3 loop spans 17 amino acids. Trimming shortened V by 2 bases and J by 4 bases, and 21 bases separated the two germline ends. CDR3 protein: CAISENSGAGMRYEQYF. The DNA for the CDR3 is TGTGCCATCAGTGAGAATAGCGGAGCCGGTATGAGATACGAGCAGTACTTC.

The chain couples TRBV4-3 to TRBJ1-1; 8 nucleotides match TRBD1. CDR1 and CDR2 from the germline V gene are LGHNA and YSLEER. The CDR3 extends over 15 amino acids. The junction had 4 bases not matched to a gene; V was cut back by 0 bases and J by 4 bases. The CDR3 region is CASSQDPTGGTEAFF. In DNA, the CDR3 is TGCGCCAGCAGCCAAGATCCTACAGGGGGCACTGAAGCTTTCTTT.

This chain links TRBV7-8 with TRBJ1-2, with TRBD1 matching 9 bases. With V trimmed by 3 bases and J by 6 bases, 5 bases remained unmatched. This CDR3 comprises 14 residues. Per the germline V gene, CDR1 is SGHVS and CDR2 is FQNEAQ. The CDR3, as DNA: TGTGCCAGCAGCTTCAGGACAGGGGTAAATGGCTACACCTTC. Translation: CASSFRTGVNGYTF.